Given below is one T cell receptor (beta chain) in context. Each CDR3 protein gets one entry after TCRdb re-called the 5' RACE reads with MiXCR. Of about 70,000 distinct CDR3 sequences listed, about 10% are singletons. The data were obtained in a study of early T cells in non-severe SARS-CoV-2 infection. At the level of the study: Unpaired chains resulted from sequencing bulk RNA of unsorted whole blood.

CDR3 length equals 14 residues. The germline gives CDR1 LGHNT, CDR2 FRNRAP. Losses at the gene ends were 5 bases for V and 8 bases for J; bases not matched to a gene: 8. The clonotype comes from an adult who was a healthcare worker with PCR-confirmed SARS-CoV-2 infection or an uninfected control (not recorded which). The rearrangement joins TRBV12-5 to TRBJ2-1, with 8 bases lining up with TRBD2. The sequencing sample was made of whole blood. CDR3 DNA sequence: TGTGCTAGTGGTCCGGGCGGGGGGATGGATGAGCAGTTCTTC. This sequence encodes CASGPGGGMDEQFF.